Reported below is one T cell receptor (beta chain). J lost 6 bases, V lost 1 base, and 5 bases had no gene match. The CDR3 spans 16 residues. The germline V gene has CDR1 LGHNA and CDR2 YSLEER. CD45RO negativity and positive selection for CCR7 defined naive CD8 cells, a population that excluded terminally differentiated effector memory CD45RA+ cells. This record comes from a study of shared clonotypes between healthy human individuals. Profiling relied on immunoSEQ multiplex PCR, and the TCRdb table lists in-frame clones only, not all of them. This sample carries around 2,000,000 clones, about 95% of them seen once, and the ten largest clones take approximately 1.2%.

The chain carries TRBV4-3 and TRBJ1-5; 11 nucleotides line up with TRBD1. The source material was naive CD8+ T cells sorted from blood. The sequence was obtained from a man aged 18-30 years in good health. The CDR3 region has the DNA TGCGCCAGCAGCCAAGGGACAGGGGGCTTGTTTCAGCCCCAGCATTTT. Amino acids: CASSQGTGGLFQPQHF.